The present entry profiles one T cell receptor (beta chain) with its context. Its antigen is still unknown. These data come from a study of regulatory T cells in long-lasting Graves disease. Building of the TCR beta libraries involved iRepertoire HTBI primers and Arm-PCR of CDR3 regions. One entry per CDR3 protein results from TCRdb running MiXCR on the multiplex PCR reads. The data show 650,000 to 850,000 distinct CDR3 sequences, about 30% seen once. Documented time point: persistent/refractory GD, antithyroid drugs over 5 years with positive TRAb. PBMCs were the source of the RNA used for TCR sequencing. EDTA tubes were used for drawing 8.5 to 9 milliliters of peripheral blood. CDR1 and CDR2 (germline): SQVTM, ANQGSEA. Unmatched junction bases numbered 14, after V lost 4 bases and J lost 6 bases. The CDR3 spans 15 residues. The study's findings and limits: TRBV28 was favored in persistent disease, as were TRBJ1-2 and TRBJ2-5. Graves' patients with persistent disease showed TCR diversity lower than patients newly diagnosed.

The receptor comes from a female donor with Graves disease. The rearrangement uses TRBV29-1 and TRBJ1-1, with 7 bases matching TRBD1. This material consisted of peripheral blood mononuclear cells (PBMCs), taken when the disease was refractory, from a patient treated with antithyroid drugs. The CDR3 reads CSVAGTEGGDSEAFF. CDR3 coding DNA: TGCAGCGTTGCGGGGACAGAGGGTGGGGATTCTGAAGCTTTCTTT.